This record covers a single TCR beta chain. Its antigen has not been determined. No base-level quality is on record; no much larger clone is a single base apart. The listed sequencing device is Illumina HiSeq 2500. Quantitative 5'-RACE with molecular barcodes was the method used to prepare the TCR beta libraries. The paper's processing steps were these. A new computational method, built on a probabilistic model of VDJ rearrangement, was used to identify disease-linked TCR variants. The raw public data were reprocessed by TCRdb itself: fastp quality trimming at Q25, MiXCR clonotype calling, in-frame beta chains only. Rows are combined by CDR3 protein, so each entry shows the most common genes and DNA. The V and J calls here are based on TCRdb, not the publication. The sample records roughly 230,000 distinct CDR3 sequences, 15% to 20% of which are singletons. The ten top clones hold about a third of the sample.

This entry is derived from a study of CD8 T cells in ankylosing spondylitis (dated 2017 in TCRdb). Turning to the overall study: To find TCR variants linked to disease, the study profiled T cell receptor beta repertoires in ankylosing spondylitis patients and healthy donors. The full study cohort comprised 25 or so ankylosing spondylitis patients and over a hundred healthy donors. Samples of peripheral blood were taken, and for ankylosing spondylitis patients, synovial fluid was collected as well. General conclusions and limits of the study: Some motif variants were previously reported in synovial fluid and blood of reactive arthritis patients, suggesting common disease-initiation mechanisms. The disease-linked clones had a CD8+ phenotype and were found at relatively low frequencies in peripheral blood. According to the report, matched synovial fluid samples from ankylosing spondylitis patients were significantly enriched for the disease-linked clones. Blood from ankylosing spondylitis patients appeared to be characterized by a TCR beta motif composed of under 10 highly homologous amino acid variants.

V lost 0 bases and J lost 2 bases; the stretch between them is 12 bases long. CDR1 and CDR2 were assigned from the germline V gene as SNHLY and FYNNEI. Inclusive of the bounding cysteine and phenylalanine, the CDR3 is 16 residues long. The retained sequence is limited to the CDR3, 48 bases, with the frame set at the first base. The specimen was blood, either unsorted or a sorted T cell fraction (not recorded which). The clonotype originates from a male donor with ankylosing spondylitis or in good health (not recorded which). The chain couples TRBV2 to TRBJ2-3, with a weak D call of TRBD2 (5 bases match). For the CDR3, the sequence is CASSEAHSATTDTQYF. The sequenced DNA is TGTGCCAGCAGTGAAGCGCATAGCGCTACCACAGATACGCAGTATTTT.